These 32 T cell receptor beta chains were sequenced from one sample in a study of control samples from healthy donors and cancer patients. Sequenced by immunoSEQ multiplex PCR; TCRdb stores in-frame clones only, minus some. The sample lists about 70,000 clones, approximately 87% occurring once. Sequenced: blood. These receptors were obtained from a man in his fifties in good health.

This chain connects TRBV18 to TRBJ2-5; the match to TRBD2 covers 9 bases. Looked up from germline, CDR1 is KGHSH and CDR2 is LQKENI. The CDR3 contains 16 residues. Unmatched junction bases numbered 5, after V lost 1 base and J lost 2 bases. The chain's CDR3 is CASSPLSGGKQETQYF. CDR3 bases: TGTGCCAGCTCACCACTGAGCGGGGGGAAGCAAGAGACCCAGTACTTC. Variable domain in full (rest from reference TRBV18 and TRBJ2-5): NAGVMQNPRHLVRRRGQEARLRCSPMKGHSHVYWYRQLPEEGLKFMVYLQKENIIDESGMPKERFSAEFPKEGPSILRIQQVVRGDSAAYFCASSPLSGGKQETQYFGPGTRLLVL.

This clone was recorded once. The V call is TRBV19, the J call TRBJ2-7, with D possibly TRBD2 on 5 matching bases. The CDR3 covers 14 residues. V gave up 4 bases and J gave up 6 bases, with 16 bases separating them. The germline gives CDR1 LNHDA, CDR2 SQIVND (reference sequence). This CDR3 reads CASSNLDGGLEQYF. In DNA, the CDR3 is TGTGCCAGTAGTAACCTAGACGGAGGTCTCGAGCAGTACTTC. Full variable domain (remainder filled in from reference TRBV19 and TRBJ2-7): DGGITQSPKYLFRKEGQNVTLSCEQNLNHDAMYWYRQDPGQGLRLIYYSQIVNDFQKGDIAEGYSVSREKKESFPLTVTSAQKNPTAFYLCASSNLDGGLEQYFGPGTRLTVT.

The V and J genes are TRBV5-1 and TRBJ1-1; 7 bases fit TRBD1. The CDR3 length is 15 residues. Unmatched junction bases numbered 8, after V lost 6 bases and J lost 0 bases. Germline V gene data show CDR1 as SGHRS and CDR2 as YFSETQ. CDR3 loop: CASKDRLLLNTEAFF. The CDR3, as DNA: TGCGCCAGCAAGGACAGGCTTTTGTTGAACACTGAAGCTTTCTTT.

The rearrangement joins TRBV14 to TRBJ2-5; tentative D call: TRBD1 (6 bases). Trimming took 0 bases from V and 5 from J, leaving 10 bases between them. There are 14 residues in the CDR3. The V gene's germline CDR1 is SGHDN and CDR2 FVKESK. The CDR3 is CASSQDSRGETQYF. As DNA, the CDR3 is TGTGCCAGCAGCCAAGATTCGAGGGGGGAGACCCAGTACTTC.

This chain joins TRBV5-1 and TRBJ2-5, with 10 nucleotides matching TRBD2. V lost 4 bases to trimming and J lost 2 bases; unmatched junction nucleotides: 2. Germline V gives CDR1 SGHRS, CDR2 YFSETQ. This CDR3 is built from 14 residues. The CDR3 nucleotides are TGCGCCAGCAGCGTGGGACTAGCGCAAGAGACCCAGTACTTC. Its protein is CASSVGLAQETQYF.

This rearrangement joins TRBV30 to TRBJ2-3; 13 bases match TRBD2. The V and J ends lost 1 base and 1 base, in that order; junction bases with no gene match: 2. The CDR3 has 16 amino acids. Germline CDR1 is GTSNPN and CDR2 is SVGIG (reference sequence). CDR3 bases: TGTGCCTGGAGTGCCGGACTAGCGGGGGGCACAGATACGCAGTATTTT. Translation gives CAWSAGLAGGTDTQYF.

The chain couples TRBV19 to TRBJ1-1; 11 nucleotides align to TRBD1. The V gene end was trimmed by 4 bases and the J gene end by 6 bases; junction bases not matched to a gene: 4. The CDR3 extends over 14 amino acids. Germline V CDR1 and CDR2: LNHDA, SQIVND (reference sequence). The CDR3 DNA reads as TGTGCCAGTAGTACGATGGACAGGGGGCCTGAAGCTTTCTTT. Protein: CASSTMDRGPEAFF. Combining the CDR3 with reference TRBV19 and TRBJ1-1 gives the whole variable domain DGGITQSPKYLFRKEGQNVTLSCEQNLNHDAMYWYRQDPGQGLRLIYYSQIVNDFQKGDIAEGYSVSREKKESFPLTVTSAQKNPTAFYLCASSTMDRGPEAFFGQGTRLTVV.

This chain links TRBV5-1 with TRBJ2-5; weak D call: TRBD1 (6 bases). The ends were cut back, 0 bases at V and 1 base at J, with 10 bases in the middle. The CDR3 is 15 residues long. Germline V CDR1 and CDR2: SGHRS, YFSETQ. The CDR3 spells CASSLVAGAQETQYF. The CDR3 nucleotides read TGCGCCAGCAGCTTGGTAGCAGGGGCCCAAGAGACCCAGTACTTC.

The V gene is TRBV6-1, the J gene TRBJ2-7, with D maybe TRBD1 (6 bases). CDR3 length: 15 residues. Trimming took off 3 bases at V and 3 bases at J, with 15 bases between the two ends. CDR1 and CDR2 (germline): MNHNS, SASEGT. The CDR3 is CASSESQGLHYEQYF. The CDR3 DNA reads as TGTGCCAGCAGTGAGTCTCAGGGGCTCCACTACGAGCAGTACTTC.

This chain uses TRBV7-3 with TRBJ2-3; D uncertain. Germline V CDR1 and CDR2: SGHTA, FQGTGA. The CDR3 runs 13 residues. The V end was cut by 2 bases, the J end by 2 bases, with 5 bases between. CDR3 DNA: TGTGCCAGCAGCTTATTACACACAGATACGCAGTATTTT. It translates to CASSLLHTDTQYF.

V is TRBV3-1 (or the pseudogene TRBV3-2) and J is TRBJ2-1, with D unclear. V was pared by 2 bases and J by 6 bases, with 5 bases between. The germline gives CDR1 LGHDT, CDR2 YNNKEL (reference sequence). The CDR3 extends over 12 amino acids. CDR3 nucleotide sequence: TGTGCCAGCAGCCAATGGGGCAATGAGCAGTTCTTC. Amino acids: CASSQWGNEQFF.

The chain combines TRBV29-1 with TRBJ2-3; 14 nucleotides agree with TRBD2. The CDR3 consists of 20 residues. J gave up 5 bases and V 1 base, and 17 bases lay outside the gene matches. Germline V gives CDR1 SQVTM, CDR2 ANQGSEA. This CDR3 is CSVEAPGTIGLAGGIDTQYF. Here the CDR3 DNA reads TGCAGCGTTGAAGCACCAGGGACGATAGGACTAGCGGGAGGAATAGATACGCAGTATTTT.

This sequence joins TRBV2 and TRBJ1-1; D unclear. Germline V gene sequence: CDR1 SNHLY, CDR2 FYNNEI. The V gene lost 5 bases and the J gene lost 5 bases, with 12 bases spanning the gap. There are 13 residues in the CDR3. In DNA form, the CDR3 reads TGTGCCAGCAGTTTAGTGGTAGGGACTGAAGCTTTCTTT. Amino acids: CASSLVVGTEAFF.

CDR3 DNA: TGTGCCAGCAGCCAAGATGGAGTGGGGGGGGAACAGTTCTTC. Protein: CASSQDGVGGEQFF. The chain couples TRBV4-2 to TRBJ2-1; 7 positions match TRBD2. CDR3 size: 14 residues. J lost 13 bases, V lost 0 bases, and 9 bases had no gene match. Germline CDR1 is LGHNA and CDR2 is YNFKEQ.

The chain carries TRBV30 and TRBJ2-4; TRBD2 might be the D (6 bases). Per germline, CDR1 GTSNPN and CDR2 SVGIG (reference sequence). This CDR3 contains 16 residues. V lost 3 bases to trimming and J lost 0 bases, with 15 bases between them. Here the CDR3 DNA reads TGTGCCTGGAGGGGGCCAGGGACTTTAGCCAAAAACATTCAGTACTTC. Translated, it gives CAWRGPGTLAKNIQYF.

J is TRBJ2-2 and V is TRBV9, with 7 bases fitting TRBD2. Germline V gene data show CDR1 as SGDLS and CDR2 as YYNGEE. With 3 bases clipped from V and 5 bases from J, the junction kept 7 bases outside the gene matches. The CDR3 loop spans 15 amino acids. The CDR3 loop is CASSETDGGTGELFF. The CDR3 region has the DNA TGTGCCAGCAGCGAAACAGACGGGGGGACCGGGGAGCTGTTTTTT.

The V gene is TRBV5-4, the J gene TRBJ2-3; TRBD1 agrees at 7 bases. The germline gives CDR1 SGHNT, CDR2 YYREEE (reference sequence). J was trimmed by 3 bases and V by 3 bases; bases with no gene match: 13. This CDR3 spans 17 amino acids. The CDR3, as DNA: TGTGCCAGCAGCTCCCGGGACAGATTATACCCAACAGATACGCAGTATTTT. It codes for CASSSRDRLYPTDTQYF.

This chain joins TRBV10-3 and TRBJ2-2, with D hard to call. The germline CDR1 and CDR2 sequences are ENHRY and SYGVKD. Trimming shortened V by 10 bases and J by 6 bases, and 21 bases separated the two germline ends. The CDR3 consists of 15 residues. Here the CDR3 reads CATIGETTDAGELFF. The CDR3 DNA reads TGTGCCACCATAGGCGAGACCACCGACGCCGGGGAGCTGTTTTTT.

The chain uses TRBV18 and TRBJ2-3; D uncertain. The CDR3 loop spans 12 amino acids. The V end lost 3 bases, the J end lost 5 bases, and 6 bases lay between the germline ends. Germline CDR1 reads KGHSH; CDR2 reads LQKENI. The CDR3 spells CASSPVEDTQYF. DNA of the CDR3: TGTGCCAGCTCACCGGTTGAAGATACGCAGTATTTT.

V gene TRBV3-1 (or the pseudogene TRBV3-2) combines with J gene TRBJ1-3; D is ambiguous. Between the trimmed V and J ends, which lost 4 bases and 0 bases, there was a span of 13 bases. The CDR3 is made up of 16 amino acids. Germline CDR1 and CDR2: LGHDT and YNNKEL (reference sequence). The CDR3 DNA follows: TGTGCCAGCAGCCTCGATACCGGGCCCTCTGGAAACACCATATATTTT. Its protein is CASSLDTGPSGNTIYF.

The CDR3 loop reads CASSFRDSLYNEQFF. As DNA, the CDR3 is TGTGCCAGCAGTTTCCGGGACAGCCTCTACAATGAGCAGTTCTTC. This chain connects TRBV28 to TRBJ2-1; TRBD1 matches 7 bases. V was pared by 3 bases and J by 3 bases, with 5 bases of the junction left unmatched. CDR1 and CDR2 from the germline V gene are MDHEN and SYDVKM. The length of the CDR3 is 15 residues.

The CDR3 here is CASSQERAYGYTF. The DNA of the CDR3 is TGTGCCAGCAGCCAAGAGAGGGCCTATGGCTACACCTTC. This sequence joins TRBV3-1 (or the pseudogene TRBV3-2) and TRBJ1-2; D uncertain. V lost 0 bases and J lost 4, with 6 bases in between. Germline V lookup: CDR1 LGHDT, CDR2 YNNKEL (reference sequence). The CDR3 extends over 13 amino acids.

The chain carries TRBV7-2 and TRBJ2-1; tentative D call: TRBD2 (6 bases). This CDR3 contains 14 residues. Germline V gene lookup returns CDR1 SGHTA and CDR2 FQGNSA. V lost 1 base, J lost 6 bases, and 10 bases lay in between. This chain's CDR3 is CASSLVRGINEQFF. DNA for the CDR3: TGTGCCAGCAGCTTAGTTCGCGGGATCAATGAGCAGTTCTTC. Combining the CDR3 with reference TRBV7-2 and TRBJ2-1 gives the whole variable domain GAGVSQSPSNKVTEKGKDVELRCDPISGHTALYWYRQSLGQGLEFLIYFQGNSAPDKSGLPSDRFSAERTGGSVSTLTIQRTQQEDSAVYLCASSLVRGINEQFFGPGTRLTVL.

The chain combines TRBV18 with TRBJ2-4; 7 nucleotides align to TRBD2. V shed 6 bases, J shed 7 bases, and the junction held 12 bases outside the gene matches. The CDR3 length is 15 residues. Germline V CDR1 and CDR2: KGHSH, LQKENI. The CDR3 sequence: CASSRRREGVNIQYF. In DNA form, the CDR3 reads TGTGCCAGCTCTCGGAGGAGGGAGGGTGTGAACATTCAGTACTTC.

The chain uses TRBV5-4 and TRBJ2-2; D tentatively reads TRBD1 or TRBD2 (6 bases each). V shed 1 base and J shed 3 bases, with 13 bases lying between them. The V gene's germline CDR1 is SGHNT and CDR2 YYREEE (reference sequence). The length of the CDR3 is 16 residues. The CDR3 nucleotides are TGTGCCAGCAGCTTGCAAGGGGGGCCCTACACCGGGGAGCTGTTTTTT. Protein: CASSLQGGPYTGELFF.

The chain uses TRBV6-6 and TRBJ2-3, with 9 bases aligning to TRBD2. Trimming removed 5 bases from V and 0 bases from J; junction bases left unmatched: 0. CDR1 and CDR2 from the germline V gene are MNHNY and SVGAGI (reference sequence). This CDR3 spans 14 amino acids. The CDR3 here is CASSTSGSTDTQYF. The CDR3 DNA reads TGTGCCAGCAGTACTAGCGGGAGCACAGATACGCAGTATTTT.

The rearrangement joins TRBV5-1 to TRBJ2-7; D unclear. CDR3 length: 13 residues. From germline, CDR1 is SGHRS and CDR2 YFSETQ. The V gene lost 5 bases and the J gene lost 3 bases, with 12 bases spanning the gap. Written as DNA, the CDR3 is TGCGCCAGCAGATCACAGATCCGCTACGAGCAGTACTTC. Translated: CASRSQIRYEQYF.

The chain recombines TRBV4-1 with TRBJ1-1; D is perhaps TRBD1 (5 bases). There are 14 residues in the CDR3. Trimming shortened V by 1 base and J by 4 bases, and 10 bases separated the two germline ends. Germline values: CDR1 MGHRA, CDR2 YSYEKL. Here the CDR3 DNA reads TGCGCCAGCAGCCAAGGGCGGGACGTCACTGAAGCTTTCTTT. It codes for CASSQGRDVTEAFF.

This clone was observed at least ten times. The same CDR3 arises from other DNA sequences in this sample as well. The chain is built from TRBV5-6 and TRBJ2-2, with 14 bases aligning to TRBD2. V gave up 3 bases and J gave up 4 bases; unmatched junction bases: 11. The CDR3 contains 19 residues. Germline lookup yields CDR1 SGHDT and CDR2 YYEEEE. This CDR3 is CASSWGLAGEGGSTGELFF. DNA of the CDR3: TGTGCCAGCAGCTGGGGACTAGCGGGGGAAGGTGGAAGCACCGGGGAGCTGTTTTTT.

The genes are TRBV10-3 and TRBJ2-7, with D possibly matching TRBD2 (5 bases). The CDR3 extends over 18 amino acids. Germline V CDR1 and CDR2: ENHRY, SYGVKD. V dropped 3 bases and J dropped 1 base, with 22 bases sitting between them. CDR3 in amino acids: CAISDSRAAEEISYEQYF. CDR3 coding DNA: TGTGCCATCAGTGACTCAAGAGCGGCCGAGGAGATATCCTACGAGCAGTACTTC.

The chain is built from TRBV6-5 and TRBJ1-3, with 7 bases lining up with TRBD1. The CDR3 totals 15 residues. Germline CDR1 and CDR2: MNHEY and SVGAGI. J was trimmed by 1 base and V by 4 bases; bases with no gene match: 4. The CDR3 region is CASSSDRVSGNTIYF. CDR3 in DNA: TGTGCCAGCAGTTCTGACAGGGTATCTGGAAACACCATATATTTT.

This clone showed up just once. This chain joins TRBV2 and TRBJ1-2, with D possibly TRBD1 on 6 matching bases. The V end lost 8 bases, the J end lost 4 bases, and 8 bases lay between the germline ends. This CDR3 is built from 11 residues. Germline loops: CDR1 SNHLY, CDR2 FYNNEI. CDR3 amino acids: CASGQTYGYTF. CDR3 sequence (DNA): TGTGCCAGCGGACAGACCTATGGCTACACCTTC.